This entry is about one T cell receptor (beta chain). The data originate from a study of control samples from healthy donors and cancer patients. Between the trimmed V and J ends, which lost 2 bases and 5 bases, there was a span of 11 bases. The germline V gene encodes CDR1 SGHRS and CDR2 YFSETQ. The CDR3 has 13 amino acids. Data came from immunoSEQ multiplex PCR; TCRdb stores just in-frame clones and leaves some out. The table records 150,000 or so clones, around 95% of them present only once. The receptor was derived from a middle-aged woman in good health. The sample was blood. J is TRBJ2-7 and V is TRBV5-1; unclear D gene. CDR3 sequence reads: CASSFSFRDEQYF. CDR3 DNA sequence: TGCGCCAGCAGCTTTTCCTTCCGTGACGAGCAGTACTTC. Full variable domain (rest looked up from reference TRBV5-1 and TRBJ2-7): KAGVTQTPRYLIKTRGQQVTLSCSPISGHRSVSWYQQTPGQGLQFLFEYFSETQRNKGNFPGRFSGRQFSNSRSEMNVSTLELGDSALYLCASSFSFRDEQYFGPGTRLTVT.